Following are 11 T cell receptor beta chains from one sample sequenced in a study of control samples from healthy donors and cancer patients. Sequencing was performed with immunoSEQ multiplex PCR; in TCRdb, only in-frame clones are kept and a portion is missing. Here the sample spans 120,000 or so clones, roughly 87% being singletons. The sequenced material came from blood. The receptors come from a man between 18 and 35 years old in good health.

The chain employs TRBV3-1 (or the pseudogene TRBV3-2) and TRBJ1-1, with 7 bases identical to TRBD1. The CDR3 has 14 amino acids. From germline, CDR1 is LGHDT and CDR2 YNNKEL (reference sequence). The V segment lost 0 bases and the J segment 5 bases; nucleotides outside the gene matches: 3. CDR3 sequence (DNA): TGTGCCAGCAGCCAAGAGGGCAGGGGGACTGAAGCTTTCTTT. It yields the protein CASSQEGRGTEAFF.

This chain joins TRBV2 and TRBJ1-2; TRBD1 aligns across 11 bases. The V gene's germline CDR1 is SNHLY and CDR2 FYNNEI. V shed 4 bases, J shed 5 bases, and the junction held 3 bases outside the gene matches. The CDR3 covers 14 residues. DNA of the CDR3: TGTGCCAGCAGTGGGACAGGGGGCGGATATGGCTACACCTTC. It yields the protein CASSGTGGGYGYTF. Complete variable domain (other parts from reference TRBV2 and TRBJ1-2): EPEVTQTPSHQVTQMGQEVILRCVPISNHLYFYWYRQILGQKVEFLVSFYNNEISEKSEIFDDQFSVERPDGSNFTLKIRSTKLEDSAMYFCASSGTGGGYGYTFGSGTRLTVV.

This sequence joins TRBV25-1 and TRBJ2-5; D remains ambiguous. V was clipped by 0 bases and J by 5 bases, with 16 bases between them. Germline lookup yields CDR1 MGHDK and CDR2 SYGVNS. The CDR3 spans 16 residues. The CDR3 DNA reads as TGTGCCAGCAGTGAATATCCCGTCCGGGTCGTGGAGACCCAGTACTTC. Encoded protein: CASSEYPVRVVETQYF.

This CDR3 reads CASSYVAMNTEAFF. In DNA form, the CDR3 reads TGTGCCAGCTCCTACGTTGCTATGAACACTGAAGCTTTCTTT. This chain joins TRBV18 and TRBJ1-1; D remains unclear. The CDR3 has 14 amino acids. The germline V and J ends were trimmed by 6 bases and 0 bases, with 11 bases remaining between them. From germline, CDR1 is KGHSH and CDR2 LQKENI.

The genes are TRBV9 and TRBJ2-2; TRBD2 might be the D (5 bases). This CDR3 spans 16 amino acids. Trimming took 0 bases from V and 8 from J, leaving 17 bases between them. The V gene's germline CDR1 is SGDLS and CDR2 YYNGEE. Here the CDR3 reads CASSVDALVRGGELFF. Written as DNA, the CDR3 is TGTGCCAGCAGCGTAGATGCTTTGGTACGGGGTGGGGAGCTGTTTTTT.

Worth noting for this clone: With a much larger clone just one base away, this may be a read error. This sample also contains other DNA sequences that code for the same CDR3. This chain connects TRBV6-5 to TRBJ2-2; D remains unclear. V gave up 1 base and J gave up 2 bases, with 2 bases separating them. Germline V gene sequence: CDR1 MNHEY, CDR2 SVGAGI. The CDR3 loop spans 13 amino acids. Written as DNA, the CDR3 is TGTGCCAGCAGTTACTTCAACACCGGGGAGCTGTTTTTT. This gives the protein CASSYFNTGELFF.

The V and J genes are TRBV20-1 and TRBJ2-1, with 12 bases lining up with TRBD2. This CDR3 is 14 amino acids long. The V and J ends lost 3 bases and 12 bases, in that order; junction bases with no gene match: 9. Looked up from germline, CDR1 is DFQATT and CDR2 is SNEGSKA (reference sequence). CDR3 nucleotide sequence: TGCAGTGCTAGTCAGAGACTAGCGGGAGAAGGGCAGTTCTTC. This translates into CSASQRLAGEGQFF.

The genes are TRBV9 and TRBJ2-3, with D possibly being TRBD1 (6 bases). V gave up 6 bases and J gave up 0 bases, with 8 bases separating them. In germline, CDR1 is SGDLS, CDR2 YYNGEE. This CDR3 has 13 amino acids. The CDR3 reads CASTGTSTDTQYF. CDR3 coding DNA: TGTGCCAGCACAGGGACAAGCACAGATACGCAGTATTTT.

This clone was detected a few times. The chain uses TRBV5-1 and TRBJ2-2; D is undetermined. The V end lost 4 bases, the J end lost 6 bases, and 10 bases lay between the germline ends. There are 13 residues in the CDR3. Germline assignment: CDR1 SGHRS and CDR2 YFSETQ. The CDR3 here is CASSEAQAGELFF. Here the CDR3 DNA reads TGCGCCAGCAGCGAAGCCCAGGCCGGGGAGCTGTTTTTT.

This chain connects TRBV5-6 to TRBJ1-2; TRBD1 agrees at 9 bases. Per the germline V gene, CDR1 is SGHDT and CDR2 is YYEEEE. This CDR3 comprises 15 residues. J lost 1 base, V lost 7 bases, and 8 bases had no gene match. The DNA of the CDR3 is TGTGCCAGCCTGATGGACAGGGGTGGTAACTATGGCTACACCTTC. It translates to CASLMDRGGNYGYTF.

V is TRBV27 and J is TRBJ2-1; 9 positions agree with TRBD2. CDR1 is MNHEY and CDR2 is SMNVEV in the germline V gene (reference sequence). This CDR3 is 16 amino acids long. V trimming: 1 base; J trimming: 9 bases; junction bases outside the gene matches: 10. The CDR3 loop is CASSLLASGTVGEQFF. CDR3 DNA sequence: TGTGCCAGCAGTTTATTGGCTAGCGGGACGGTCGGTGAGCAGTTCTTC.